The 11 T cell receptor beta chains given below trace back to one sample, sequenced in a study of response to subunit inactivated influenza vaccine. MiXCR, run by TCRdb on the RT-PCR reads, gives a single entry per CDR3 protein. The profile shows 450,000 to 500,000 distinct CDR3 sequences, 11% of them singletons. Sequencing used PBMCs from blood, obtained roughly 47 days after vaccination. The receptors were sampled from a man aged 50-60 years who received an inactivated influenza vaccine.

In this sample, this clonotype turned up many times. This chain uses TRBV7-2 with TRBJ1-6; D not certain. The CDR3 contains 12 residues. CDR1 SGHTA and CDR2 FQGNSA come from the germline V gene. V was clipped by 3 bases and J by 9 bases, with 6 bases between them. The CDR3 protein is CASSFILSPLHF. As DNA, the CDR3 is TGTGCCAGCAGCTTTATACTTTCACCCCTCCACTTT.

This clonotype has just a few counts. This rearrangement joins TRBV28 to TRBJ1-5; D unresolved. Deletions cut 7 bases from V and 6 bases from J, with 13 bases between. The CDR3 has 13 residues. Per the germline V gene, CDR1 is MDHEN and CDR2 is SYDVKM. The CDR3 sequence: CASKRITGQPQHF. The CDR3 region has the DNA TGTGCCAGCAAACGAATAACGGGTCAGCCCCAGCATTTT.

At least ten counts were recorded for this clonotype. This sequence joins TRBV7-2 and TRBJ1-3; D is unclear. Germline CDR1 reads SGHTA; CDR2 reads FQGNSA. This CDR3 comprises 15 residues. With 1 base removed from V and 4 bases from J, the gap between germline ends came to 11 bases. CDR3 nucleotides: TGTGCCAGCAGCTTAGAAGTGGGCAACGGAAACACCATATATTTT. Amino acid sequence: CASSLEVGNGNTIYF.

Many counts were recorded for this clonotype. The CDR3 reads CSAHDRGWNNEQFF. The CDR3, as DNA: TGCAGTGCTCACGACAGGGGGTGGAACAATGAGCAGTTCTTC. J is TRBJ2-1 and V is TRBV20-1; 9 bases fit TRBD1. The CDR3 is 14 residues long. Germline CDR1 reads DFQATT; CDR2 reads SNEGSKA (reference sequence). With 5 bases clipped from V and 5 bases from J, the junction kept 7 bases outside the gene matches.

This clonotype has a handful of counts. V usage is TRBV4-1 and J usage is TRBJ2-3; D unresolved. The germline gives CDR1 MGHRA, CDR2 YSYEKL. V was clipped by 0 bases and J by 15 bases, with 16 bases between them. This CDR3 contains 13 residues. CDR3 protein: CASSQDLVVRRYF. CDR3 in DNA: TGCGCCAGCAGCCAAGATCTAGTGGTTAGGCGCTATTTT.

The chain employs TRBV29-1 and TRBJ2-1; 10 bases are a match to TRBD2. The CDR3 length is 15 residues. Unmatched junction bases numbered 8, after V lost 5 bases and J lost 4 bases. In germline, CDR1 is SQVTM, CDR2 ANQGSEA. In nucleotides, the CDR3 is TGCAGCGTTAAATCCGGGACTAGCGATTACAATGAGCAGTTCTTC. It specifies CSVKSGTSDYNEQFF.

This clonotype was counted between two and nine times. The gene calls are TRBV28 and TRBJ2-2; D uncertain. The CDR3 totals 15 residues. CDR1 MDHEN and CDR2 SYDVKM come from the germline V gene. Trimming pared 1 base from V and 2 bases from J, leaving 8 bases between. CDR3 sequence: CASSLLAFNTGELFF. The DNA of the CDR3 is TGTGCCAGCAGTTTATTGGCCTTCAACACCGGGGAGCTGTTTTTT.

V and J are TRBV10-3 and TRBJ2-2; 7 nucleotides match TRBD1. J gave up 4 bases and V 2 bases, and 1 base lay outside the gene matches. Germline CDR1 and CDR2: ENHRY and SYGVKD. CDR3 length: 14 amino acids. The CDR3 region has the DNA TGTGCCATCAGTGAGACAGGGGCCACCGGGGAGCTGTTTTTT. Translated, it gives CAISETGATGELFF.

The table lists this clonotype with a few counts. This chain joins TRBV20-1 and TRBJ2-2; 8 bases align to TRBD1. The CDR3 extends over 15 amino acids. The germline V gene has CDR1 DFQATT and CDR2 SNEGSKA (reference sequence). After removal of 0 bases from V and 7 bases from J, the junction contained 7 bases not matched to a gene. The CDR3 sequence: CSARDRAGGIGELFF. As DNA, the CDR3 is TGCAGTGCTAGAGATAGGGCAGGGGGCATCGGGGAGCTGTTTTTT.

There are a few counts of this clonotype. The chain has TRBV12-3 or TRBV12-4 and TRBJ2-1, with 8 bases lining up with TRBD2. V trimming: 6 bases; J trimming: 8 bases; junction bases outside the gene matches: 3. This CDR3 is 12 amino acids long. CDR3 loop: CASRRTSHEQFF. The CDR3 nucleotides are TGTGCCAGCAGACGGACTAGCCATGAGCAGTTCTTC.

This rearrangement joins TRBV14 to TRBJ2-1; tentative D call: TRBD2 (5 bases). Germline loops: CDR1 SGHDN, CDR2 FVKESK. V lost 5 bases and J lost 0, with 8 bases in between. There are 14 residues in the CDR3. The DNA of the CDR3 is TGTGCCAGCAGCTGGGAGTACTCCTACAATGAGCAGTTCTTC. It translates to CASSWEYSYNEQFF.